The 9 T cell receptor beta chains listed next were all sequenced from one sample in a study of blood T cell repertoires in COVID-19. The assay was immunoSEQ multiplex PCR, and TCRdb's table has in-frame clones only and misses some. The sample shows 240,000 or so clones, about 73% of them seen only once. The sample taken for sequencing was peripheral blood. The receptor source for this set is a woman aged 80 or over with acute or convalescent COVID-19.

The V call is TRBV6-5, the J call TRBJ1-2; 8 positions match TRBD1. This CDR3 comprises 12 residues. The V gene end was trimmed by 6 bases and the J gene end by 7 bases; junction bases not matched to a gene: 4. Germline loops: CDR1 MNHEY, CDR2 SVGAGI. The chain's CDR3 is CASRQGGGGYTF. CDR3 nucleotides: TGTGCCAGCAGACAGGGGGGGGGTGGCTACACCTTC.

This rearrangement joins TRBV6-5 to TRBJ1-6; D not certain. V was pared by 0 bases and J by 4 bases, with 7 bases between. Germline V gene sequence: CDR1 MNHEY, CDR2 SVGAGI. This CDR3 is built from 15 residues. The CDR3 here is CASSYSNAYNSPLHF. Here the CDR3 DNA reads TGTGCCAGCAGTTACTCGAACGCGTATAATTCACCCCTCCACTTT.

This clone was detected ten times or more. V and J are TRBV27 and TRBJ1-4; D remains ambiguous. The CDR3 is 13 residues long. Germline V gene lookup returns CDR1 MNHEY and CDR2 SMNVEV (reference sequence). The germline V and J ends were trimmed by 2 bases and 6 bases, with 7 bases remaining between them. DNA for the CDR3: TGTGCCAGCAGTTTAGAGGGAGATGAAAAACTGTTTTTT. Encoded protein: CASSLEGDEKLFF. The full variable domain, rest sourced from reference TRBV27 and TRBJ1-4, is EAQVTQNPRYLITVTGKKLTVTCSQNMNHEYMSWYRQDPGLGLRQIYYSMNVEVTDKGDVPEGYKVSRKEKRNFPLILESPSPNQTSLYFCASSLEGDEKLFFGSGTQLSVL.

The chain couples TRBV11-1 to TRBJ2-1, with 14 bases identical to TRBD2. This CDR3 contains 16 residues. Germline assignment: CDR1 SGHAT and CDR2 FQDESV (reference sequence). V trimming: 5 bases; J trimming: 7 bases; junction bases outside the gene matches: 7. The CDR3 DNA reads TGTGCCAGCAGCCTGACTAGCGGGGGGGCGGGTAATGAGCAGTTCTTC. Translated: CASSLTSGGAGNEQFF.

The chain recombines TRBV15 with TRBJ1-5; D is unclear. Trimming removed 5 bases from V and 6 bases from J, with 8 bases in between. Germline CDR1 is LNHNV and CDR2 is YYDKDF (reference sequence). This CDR3 has 12 residues. Here the CDR3 reads CATSSHSQPQHF. The CDR3 region has the DNA TGTGCCACCAGCTCACACAGTCAGCCCCAGCATTTT.

V and J are TRBV4-1 and TRBJ2-1; 10 bases fit TRBD2. The CDR3 is 17 residues long. Per germline, CDR1 MGHRA and CDR2 YSYEKL. With 5 bases clipped from V and 2 bases from J, the junction kept 9 bases outside the gene matches. The chain's CDR3 is CASSGPTGLAAYNEQFF. DNA of the CDR3: TGCGCCAGCAGCGGCCCAACAGGACTAGCGGCCTACAATGAGCAGTTCTTC.

This chain uses TRBV29-1 with TRBJ2-6; D possibly corresponds to TRBD1 (5 bases). Germline V gene data show CDR1 as SQVTM and CDR2 as ANQGSEA. This CDR3 contains 16 residues. The V and J ends lost 5 bases and 4 bases respectively, with 18 bases between them. The CDR3 coding sequence is TGCAGCGTTTCCCTTCCAGGGTCGTGGGGGGCCAACGTCCTGACTTTC. This translates into CSVSLPGSWGANVLTF.

The CDR3 bases are TGTGCCAGTACAACAGGGGTCCCCACCGGGGAGCTGTTTTTT. Amino acid sequence: CASTTGVPTGELFF. The V call is TRBV19, the J call TRBJ2-2, with 7 nucleotides matching TRBD1. Germline V gene data show CDR1 as LNHDA and CDR2 as SQIVND (reference sequence). J lost 4 bases, V lost 7 bases, and 6 bases had no gene match. The CDR3 is made up of 14 amino acids. Supplemented by reference TRBV19 and TRBJ2-2, the full variable domain reads DGGITQSPKYLFRKEGQNVTLSCEQNLNHDAMYWYRQDPGQGLRLIYYSQIVNDFQKGDIAEGYSVSREKKESFPLTVTSAQKNPTAFYLCASTTGVPTGELFFGEGSRLTVL.

This clone was seen a handful of times. The V and J genes are TRBV7-9 and TRBJ2-3, with D hard to call. With 5 bases removed from V and 4 bases from J, the gap between germline ends came to 10 bases. CDR3 length equals 13 residues. CDR1 is SEHNR, CDR2 FQNEAQ, per germline (reference sequence). The CDR3 here is CASSPWASDTQYF. The DNA for the CDR3 is TGTGCCAGCAGCCCCTGGGCATCAGATACGCAGTATTTT.